These T cell receptor beta chains were read from a single sample in a study of hypomethylating agent response in myelodysplastic syndrome. Clones were read by immunoSEQ multiplex PCR, and TCRdb kept only the in-frame ones, dropping some. The sample holds about 3,200 clones; more than 75% are singletons and the top ten take 25% to 30%. The sample here was bone marrow, taken before or after starting hypomethylating agent treatment for myelodysplastic syndrome (not recorded which). These TCRs come from a human donor with myelodysplastic syndrome. The CDR3 runs from the conserved cysteine through the conserved F or W. The order of the fields is V gene, CDR3 length, J gene, D gene, clone size, CDR3 protein, CDR3 DNA. A D gene is named only where the DNA matches it firmly. Where a row states a size, it is once, few, many or the class of an expanded clone; other rows omit it.

>TRBV19|15|TRBJ2-5|.|.
CASAPSRGAAETQYF
TGTGCCAGTGCGCCTTCGAGGGGGGCGGCGGAGACCCAGTACTTC
>TRBV7-2|11|TRBJ1-2|.|.
CASSSIVGYTF
TGTGCCAGCAGTTCGATAGTGGGCTACACCTTC
>TRBV5-3|13|TRBJ2-7|.|.
CARSLASSYEQYF
TGTGCCAGAAGCTTGGCGTCCTCCTACGAGCAGTACTTC
>TRBV28|12|TRBJ2-7|TRBD1|.
CASLRDSYEQYF
TGTGCCAGCCTCCGGGACAGCTACGAGCAGTACTTC
>TRBV29-1|15|TRBJ2-2|TRBD2|.
CSVSGGYGNTGELFF
TGCAGCGTGAGCGGGGGTTACGGGAACACCGGGGAGCTGTTTTTT
>TRBV27|15|TRBJ1-2|.|.
CASSTSLGQMHGYTF
TGTGCCAGCAGTACCTCCCTTGGACAGATGCATGGCTACACCTTC
>TRBV5-5|14|TRBJ1-3|TRBD1|.
CASSGMTGGNTIYF
TGTGCCAGCAGCGGGATGACAGGGGGAAACACCATATATTTT
>TRBV15|14|TRBJ1-2|TRBD1|.
CATTSTGADYGYTF
TGTGCCACCACCTCGACAGGGGCGGACTATGGCTACACCTTC
>TRBV6-1|17|TRBJ2-1|TRBD1|.
CASSEGQGMGSYNEQFF
TGTGCCAGCAGTGAAGGACAGGGAATGGGGTCCTACAATGAGCAGTTCTTC
>TRBV4-3|19|TRBJ2-2|TRBD2|few
CASSRGGASGNLNTGELFF
TGCGCCAGCAGCCGCGGAGGGGCTAGCGGGAATCTGAACACCGGGGAGCTGTTTTTT
>TRBV6-5|14|TRBJ2-2|TRBD2|.
CASRSGGNTGELFF
TGTGCCAGCAGGAGCGGGGGGAACACCGGGGAGCTGTTTTTT
>TRBV5-1|14|TRBJ2-7|TRBD2|.
CASSLGGSSYEQYF
TGCGCCAGCAGCTTGGGCGGGAGCTCCTACGAGCAGTACTTC
>TRBV29-1|11|TRBJ1-2|.|once
CSEFDGYGYTF
TGCAGCGAATTTGACGGCTATGGCTACACCTTC
>TRBV6-1|12|TRBJ2-2|.|.
CAIESNTGELFF
TGTGCCATCGAGTCGAACACCGGGGAGCTGTTTTTT
>TRBV9|14|TRBJ1-1|.|.
CASSVSGRGTEAFF
TGTGCCAGCAGCGTCTCAGGACGGGGAACTGAAGCTTTCTTT
>TRBV2|15|TRBJ2-1|TRBD2|.
CASSGLSSRGGEQFF
TGTGCCAGCAGTGGTTTGTCTAGCCGCGGGGGTGAGCAGTTCTTC
>TRBV9|14|TRBJ1-2|TRBD1|.
CASSVALRGQGYTF
TGTGCCAGCAGCGTAGCGCTCAGGGGACAGGGCTACACCTTC